This T cell receptor beta chain was obtained from a study of cytomegalovirus exposure and HLA in healthy donors. Study overall: The same platform was used for the 110 or so validation repertoires and the approximately 670 first-cohort repertoires, a later analysis reported. Study-wide results and limits: According to a subsequent analysis, TCR clusters identified in the first cohort showed a tendency to co-occur across the 120 validation repertoires. The study put around 180 TCR beta chains on its list as cytomegalovirus-associated.

From the 120-subject validation cohort, which was separate from the approximately 670-subject first cohort, the donors were drawn. Generated by immunoSEQ multiplex PCR, the TCRdb table keeps only in-frame clones and is missing some. Among 150,000 or so clones, around 86% were seen once, and the ten largest hold roughly 2.6%. Concerning this clone itself: Its antigen is not known.

This clonotype was obtained from a man aged 18 to 29 in good health and CMV-seropositive. The sequenced sample was PBMCs.

The CDR3 loop reads CATSRDEWTQSTQYF. DNA for the CDR3: TGTGCCACCAGCAGAGATGAATGGACTCAATCGACCCAGTACTTC. The chain joins TRBV15 to TRBJ2-5, with TRBD2 as a possible D gene (5 bases). Germline V lookup: CDR1 LNHNV, CDR2 YYDKDF (reference sequence). V lost 0 bases and J lost 7, with 15 bases in between. The CDR3 is 15 amino acids. Based on the CDR3 plus reference TRBV15 and TRBJ2-5, the full variable domain is DAMVIQNPRYQVTQFGKPVTLSCSQTLNHNVMYWYQQKSSQAPKLLFHYYDKDFNNEADTPDNFQSRRPNTSFCFLDIRSPGLGDTAMYLCATSRDEWTQSTQYFGPGTRLLVL.